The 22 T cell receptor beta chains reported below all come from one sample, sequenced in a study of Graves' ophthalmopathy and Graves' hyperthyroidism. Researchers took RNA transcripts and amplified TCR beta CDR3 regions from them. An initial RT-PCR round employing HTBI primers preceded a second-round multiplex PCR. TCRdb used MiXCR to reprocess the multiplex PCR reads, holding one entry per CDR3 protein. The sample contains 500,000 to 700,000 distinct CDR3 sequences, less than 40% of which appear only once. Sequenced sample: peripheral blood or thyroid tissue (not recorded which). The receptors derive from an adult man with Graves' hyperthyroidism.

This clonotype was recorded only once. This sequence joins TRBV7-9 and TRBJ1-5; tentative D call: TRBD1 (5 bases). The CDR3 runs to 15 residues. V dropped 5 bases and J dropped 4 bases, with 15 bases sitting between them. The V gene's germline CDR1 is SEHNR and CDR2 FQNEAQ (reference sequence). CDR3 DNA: TGTGCCAGCAGCCTAACTAGCGGGGGGAATCAGCCCCAGCATTTT. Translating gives CASSLTSGGNQPQHF.

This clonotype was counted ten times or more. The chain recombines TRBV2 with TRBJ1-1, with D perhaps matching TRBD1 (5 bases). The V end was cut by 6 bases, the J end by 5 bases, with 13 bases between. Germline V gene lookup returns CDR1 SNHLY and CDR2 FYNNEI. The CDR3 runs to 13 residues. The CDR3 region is CASRLGRETEAFF. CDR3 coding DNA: TGTGCCAGCAGGTTGGGGCGGGAGACTGAAGCTTTCTTT.

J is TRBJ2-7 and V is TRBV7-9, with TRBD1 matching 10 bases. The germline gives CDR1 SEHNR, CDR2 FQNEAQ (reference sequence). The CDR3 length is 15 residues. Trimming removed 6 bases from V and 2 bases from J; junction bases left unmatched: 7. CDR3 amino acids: CASSPPGQGPYEQYF. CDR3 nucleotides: TGTGCCAGCAGTCCACCGGGACAGGGGCCCTACGAGCAGTACTTC.

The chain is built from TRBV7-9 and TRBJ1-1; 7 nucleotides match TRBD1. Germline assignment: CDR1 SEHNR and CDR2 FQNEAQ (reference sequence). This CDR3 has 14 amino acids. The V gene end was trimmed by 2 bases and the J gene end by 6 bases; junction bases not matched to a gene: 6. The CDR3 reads CASSLIRGGSEAFF. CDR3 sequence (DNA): TGTGCCAGCAGCTTAATTAGAGGGGGCTCTGAAGCTTTCTTT. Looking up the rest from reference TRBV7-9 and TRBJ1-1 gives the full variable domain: DTGVSQNPRHKITKRGQNVTFRCDPISEHNRLYWYRQTLGQGPEFLTYFQNEAQLEKSRLLSDRFSAERPKGSFSTLEIQRTEQGDSAMYLCASSLIRGGSEAFFGQGTRLTVV.

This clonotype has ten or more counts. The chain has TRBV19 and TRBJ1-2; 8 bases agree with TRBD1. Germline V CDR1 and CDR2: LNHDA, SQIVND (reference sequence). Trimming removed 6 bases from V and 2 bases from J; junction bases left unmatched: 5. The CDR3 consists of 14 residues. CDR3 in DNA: TGTGCCAGTAGCGGGACAGGAGAAAACTATGGCTACACCTTC. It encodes CASSGTGENYGYTF.

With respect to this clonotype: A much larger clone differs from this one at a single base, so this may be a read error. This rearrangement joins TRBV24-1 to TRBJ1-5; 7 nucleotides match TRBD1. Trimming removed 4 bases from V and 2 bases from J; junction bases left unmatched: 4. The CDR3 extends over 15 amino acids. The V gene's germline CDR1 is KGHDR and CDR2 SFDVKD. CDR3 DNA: TGTGCCACCAGTGACTCCGGACAGGGCAATCAGCCCCAGCATTTT. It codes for CATSDSGQGNQPQHF.

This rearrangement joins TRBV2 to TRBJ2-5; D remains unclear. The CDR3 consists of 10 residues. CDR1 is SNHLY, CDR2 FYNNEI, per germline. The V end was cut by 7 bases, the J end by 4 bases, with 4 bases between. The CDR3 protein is CASTGETQYF. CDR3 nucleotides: TGTGCCAGCACAGGAGAGACCCAGTACTTC. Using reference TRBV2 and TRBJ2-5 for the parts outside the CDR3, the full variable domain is EPEVTQTPSHQVTQMGQEVILRCVPISNHLYFYWYRQILGQKVEFLVSFYNNEISEKSEIFDDQFSVERPDGSNFTLKIRSTKLEDSAMYFCASTGETQYFGPGTRLLVL.

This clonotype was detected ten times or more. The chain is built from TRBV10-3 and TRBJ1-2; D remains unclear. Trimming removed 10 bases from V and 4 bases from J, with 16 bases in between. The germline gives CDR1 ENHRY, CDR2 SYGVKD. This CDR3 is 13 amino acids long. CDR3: CATRRAEIYGYTF. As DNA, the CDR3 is TGTGCCACCCGGAGAGCAGAGATCTATGGCTACACCTTC.

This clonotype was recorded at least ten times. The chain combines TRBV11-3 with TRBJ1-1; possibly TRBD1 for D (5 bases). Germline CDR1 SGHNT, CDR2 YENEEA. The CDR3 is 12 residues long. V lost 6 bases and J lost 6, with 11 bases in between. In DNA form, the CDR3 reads TGTGCCAGCAGAAACCGGGACGCTGAAGCTTTCTTT. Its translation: CASRNRDAEAFF.

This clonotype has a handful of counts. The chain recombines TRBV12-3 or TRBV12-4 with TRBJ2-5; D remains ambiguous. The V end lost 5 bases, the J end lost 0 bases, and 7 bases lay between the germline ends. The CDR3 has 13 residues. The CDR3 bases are TGTGCCAGCAGTCGGGTGTACCAAGAGACCCAGTACTTC. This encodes CASSRVYQETQYF.

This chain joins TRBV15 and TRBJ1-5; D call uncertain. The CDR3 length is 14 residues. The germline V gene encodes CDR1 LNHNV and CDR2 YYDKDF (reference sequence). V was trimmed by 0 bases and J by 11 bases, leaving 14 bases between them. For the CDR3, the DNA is TGTGCCACCAGCAGAGAGGGTGGGCAAGAGACCCAGCATTTT. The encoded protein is CATSREGGQETQHF.

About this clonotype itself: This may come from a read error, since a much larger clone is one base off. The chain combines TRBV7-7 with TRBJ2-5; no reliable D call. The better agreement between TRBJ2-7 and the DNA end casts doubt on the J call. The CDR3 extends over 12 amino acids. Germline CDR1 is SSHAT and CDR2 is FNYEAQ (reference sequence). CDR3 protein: CASSFGMHEQYF. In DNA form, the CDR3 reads TGTGCCAGCAGTTTCGGCATGCACGAGCAGTACTTC.

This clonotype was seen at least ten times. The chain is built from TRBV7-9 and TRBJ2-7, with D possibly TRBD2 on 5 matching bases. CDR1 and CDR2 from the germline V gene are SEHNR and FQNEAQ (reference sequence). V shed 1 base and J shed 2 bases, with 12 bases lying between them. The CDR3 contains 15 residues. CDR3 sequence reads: CASSLGTLYTYEQYF. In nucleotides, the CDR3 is TGTGCCAGCAGCTTAGGGACTCTCTATACCTACGAGCAGTACTTC.

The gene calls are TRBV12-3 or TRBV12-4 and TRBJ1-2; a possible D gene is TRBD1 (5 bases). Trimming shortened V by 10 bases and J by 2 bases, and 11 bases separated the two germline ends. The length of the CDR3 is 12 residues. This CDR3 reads CATQAGNYGYTF. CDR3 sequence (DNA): TGTGCCACCCAGGCAGGGAACTATGGCTACACCTTC.

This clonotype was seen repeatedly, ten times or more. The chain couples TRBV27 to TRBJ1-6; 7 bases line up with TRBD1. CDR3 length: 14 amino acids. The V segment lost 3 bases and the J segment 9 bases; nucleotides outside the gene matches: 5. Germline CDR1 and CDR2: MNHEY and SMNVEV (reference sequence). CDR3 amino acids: CASSLWDSGSPLHF. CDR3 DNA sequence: TGTGCCAGCAGTTTGTGGGACAGTGGTTCACCCCTCCACTTT.

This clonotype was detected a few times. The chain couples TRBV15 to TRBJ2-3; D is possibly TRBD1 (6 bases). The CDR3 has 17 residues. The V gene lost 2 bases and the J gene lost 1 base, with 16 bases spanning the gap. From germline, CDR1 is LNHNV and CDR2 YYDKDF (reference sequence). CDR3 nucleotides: TGTGCCACCAGCAGAAACCCACAGGGTAGGGGCACAGATACGCAGTATTTT. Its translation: CATSRNPQGRGTDTQYF.

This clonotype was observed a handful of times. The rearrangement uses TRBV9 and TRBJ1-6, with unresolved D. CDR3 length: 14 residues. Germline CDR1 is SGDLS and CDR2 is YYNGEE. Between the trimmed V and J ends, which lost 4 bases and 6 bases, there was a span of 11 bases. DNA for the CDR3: TGTGCCAGCAGCACTCCGGACCCTAATTCACCCCTCCACTTT. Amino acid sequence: CASSTPDPNSPLHF.

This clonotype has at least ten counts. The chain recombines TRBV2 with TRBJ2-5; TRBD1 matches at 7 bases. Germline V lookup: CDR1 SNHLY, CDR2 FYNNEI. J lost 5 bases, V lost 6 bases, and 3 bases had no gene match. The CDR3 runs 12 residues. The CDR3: CASRRDSETQYF. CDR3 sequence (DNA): TGTGCCAGCAGACGGGACAGCGAGACCCAGTACTTC.

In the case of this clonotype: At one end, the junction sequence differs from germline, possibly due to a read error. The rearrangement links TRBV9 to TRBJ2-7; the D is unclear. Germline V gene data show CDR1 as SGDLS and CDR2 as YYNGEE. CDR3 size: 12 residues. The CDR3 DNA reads TGTGCCAGCAGTCCCACGTCCTACGAGCAGCACTTC. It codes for CASSPTSYEQHF.

CDR3 DNA: TGTGCCAGCAGCCGTAGACAGGGATCGAACACCGGGGAGCTGTTTTTT. This translates into CASSRRQGSNTGELFF. The V call is TRBV11-3, the J call TRBJ2-2; TRBD1 aligns across 7 bases. This CDR3 has 16 amino acids. Germline V gene lookup returns CDR1 SGHNT and CDR2 YENEEA. Losses at the gene ends were 5 bases for V and 0 bases for J; bases not matched to a gene: 6.

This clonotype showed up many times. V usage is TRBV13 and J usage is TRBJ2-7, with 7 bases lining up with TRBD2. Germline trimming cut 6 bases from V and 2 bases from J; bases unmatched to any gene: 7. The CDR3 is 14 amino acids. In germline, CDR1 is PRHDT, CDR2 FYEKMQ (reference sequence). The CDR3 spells CASSLWGGAYEQYF. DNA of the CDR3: TGTGCCAGCAGTTTATGGGGGGGTGCCTACGAGCAGTACTTC.

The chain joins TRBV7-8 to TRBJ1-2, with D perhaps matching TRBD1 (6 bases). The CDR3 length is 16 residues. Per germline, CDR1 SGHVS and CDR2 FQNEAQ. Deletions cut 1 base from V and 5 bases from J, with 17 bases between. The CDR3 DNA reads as TGTGCCAGCAGCTTAGTTCTCACCACCACAGGGTATGGCTACACCTTC. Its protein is CASSLVLTTTGYGYTF.